This TCR beta chain originates from a study of T cells in women clearing cervical HPV infection. For this clone: The CDR3 goes on 3 residues after the read ends, and that part is filled in from the germline J gene.

The protocol was immunoSEQ multiplex PCR, while the TCRdb copy is restricted to in-frame clones and leaves out a portion. Recorded for this sample: around 17,000 clones. CDR3 length: 15 residues. Germline V gene lookup returns CDR1 SGHAT and CDR2 FQNNGV. Losses at the gene ends were 1 base for V and 6 bases for J; bases not matched to a gene: 5. The rearrangement joins TRBV11-2 to TRBJ2-4; 8 bases fit TRBD1. The sample taken for sequencing was blood buffy coat. The TCR comes from a woman between 18 and 70 years old with a cervical HPV16 infection that either progressed to CIN3+ or cleared (not recorded which). The CDR3 DNA, read in part, is TGTGCCAGCAGCTTAGGACAGGGGATGAGAAACATT. Encoded protein: CASSLGQGMRNI. The CDR3 as a whole reads CASSLGQGMRNIQYF.